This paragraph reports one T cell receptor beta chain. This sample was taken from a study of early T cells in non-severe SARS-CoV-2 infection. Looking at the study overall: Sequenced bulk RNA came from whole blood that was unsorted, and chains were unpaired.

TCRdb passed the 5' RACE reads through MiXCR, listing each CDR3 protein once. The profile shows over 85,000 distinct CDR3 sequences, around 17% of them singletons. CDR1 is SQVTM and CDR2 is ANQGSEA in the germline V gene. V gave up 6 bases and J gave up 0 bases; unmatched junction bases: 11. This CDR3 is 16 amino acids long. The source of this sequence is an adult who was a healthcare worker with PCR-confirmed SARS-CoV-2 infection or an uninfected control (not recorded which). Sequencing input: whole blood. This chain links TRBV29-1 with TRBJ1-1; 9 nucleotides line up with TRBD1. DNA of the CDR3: TGCAGCGTCCCGGGGACAGGGTTTGATATGAACACTGAAGCTTTCTTT. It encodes CSVPGTGFDMNTEAFF. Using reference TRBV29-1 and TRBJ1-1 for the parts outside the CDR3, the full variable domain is SAVISQKPSRDICQRGTSLTIQCQVDSQVTMMFWYRQQPGQSLTLIATANQGSEATYESGFVIDKFPISRPNLTFSTLTVSNMSPEDSSIYLCSVPGTGFDMNTEAFFGQGTRLTVV.